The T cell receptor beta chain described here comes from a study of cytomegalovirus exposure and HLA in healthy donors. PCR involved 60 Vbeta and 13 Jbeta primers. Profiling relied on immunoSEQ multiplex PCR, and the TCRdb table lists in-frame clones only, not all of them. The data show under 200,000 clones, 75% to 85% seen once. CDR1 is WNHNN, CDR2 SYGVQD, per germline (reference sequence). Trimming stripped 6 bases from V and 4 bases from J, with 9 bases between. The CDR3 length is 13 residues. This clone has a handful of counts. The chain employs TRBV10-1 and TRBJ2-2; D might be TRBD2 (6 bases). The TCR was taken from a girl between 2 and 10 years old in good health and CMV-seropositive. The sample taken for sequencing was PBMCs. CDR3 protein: CASSLSGTGELFF. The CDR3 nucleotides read TGCGCCAGCAGCCTTAGCGGCACCGGGGAGCTGTTTTTT.